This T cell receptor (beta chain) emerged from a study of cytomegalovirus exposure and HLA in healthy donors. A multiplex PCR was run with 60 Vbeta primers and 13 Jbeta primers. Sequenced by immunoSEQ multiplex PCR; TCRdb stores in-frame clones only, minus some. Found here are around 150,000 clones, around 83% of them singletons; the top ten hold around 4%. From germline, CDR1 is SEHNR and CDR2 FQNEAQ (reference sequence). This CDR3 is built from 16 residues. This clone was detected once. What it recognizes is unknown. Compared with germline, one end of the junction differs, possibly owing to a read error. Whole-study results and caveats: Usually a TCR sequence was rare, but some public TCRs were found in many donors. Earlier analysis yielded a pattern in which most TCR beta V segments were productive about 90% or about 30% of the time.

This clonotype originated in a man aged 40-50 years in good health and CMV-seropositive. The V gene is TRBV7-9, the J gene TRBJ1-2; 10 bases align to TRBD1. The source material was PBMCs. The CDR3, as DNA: TGTTCCAGCAGCTTACGGGACAGGGGCCCTAACTATGGCTACACCTTC. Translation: CSSSLRDRGPNYGYTF.